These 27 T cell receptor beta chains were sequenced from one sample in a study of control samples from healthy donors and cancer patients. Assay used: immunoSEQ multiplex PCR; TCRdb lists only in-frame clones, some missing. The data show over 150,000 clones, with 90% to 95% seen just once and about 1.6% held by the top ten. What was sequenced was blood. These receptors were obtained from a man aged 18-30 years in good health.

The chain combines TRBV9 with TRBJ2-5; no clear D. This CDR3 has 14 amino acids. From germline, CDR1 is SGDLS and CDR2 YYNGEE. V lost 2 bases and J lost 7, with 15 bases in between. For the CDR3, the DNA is TGTGCCAGCAGCGTGGGCATTCCTCTAGGGACCCAGTACTTC. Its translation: CASSVGIPLGTQYF. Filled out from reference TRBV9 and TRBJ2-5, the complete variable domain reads DSGVTQTPKHLITATGQRVTLRCSPRSGDLSVYWYQQSLDQGLQFLIQYYNGEERAKGNILERFSAQQFPDLHSELNLSSLELGDSALYFCASSVGIPLGTQYFGPGTRLLVL.

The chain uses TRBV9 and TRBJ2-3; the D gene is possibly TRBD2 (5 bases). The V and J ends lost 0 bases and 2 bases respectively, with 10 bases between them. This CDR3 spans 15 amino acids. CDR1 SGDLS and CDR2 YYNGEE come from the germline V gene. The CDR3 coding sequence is TGTGCCAGCAGCGTAGTTTCCGGGATCACAGATACGCAGTATTTT. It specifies CASSVVSGITDTQYF.

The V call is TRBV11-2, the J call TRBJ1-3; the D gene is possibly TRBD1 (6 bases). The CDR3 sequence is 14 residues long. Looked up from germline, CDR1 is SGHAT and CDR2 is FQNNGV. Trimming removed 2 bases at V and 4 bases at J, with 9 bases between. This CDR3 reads CASSLQGNGNTIYF. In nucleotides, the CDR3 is TGTGCCAGCAGCTTACAGGGGAACGGAAACACCATATATTTT.

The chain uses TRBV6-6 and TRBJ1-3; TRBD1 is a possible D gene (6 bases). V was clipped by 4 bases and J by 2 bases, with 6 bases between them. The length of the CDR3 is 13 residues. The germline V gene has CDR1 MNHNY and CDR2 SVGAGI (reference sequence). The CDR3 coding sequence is TGTGCCAGCAGTTGGGACACTGGAAACACCATATATTTT. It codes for CASSWDTGNTIYF.

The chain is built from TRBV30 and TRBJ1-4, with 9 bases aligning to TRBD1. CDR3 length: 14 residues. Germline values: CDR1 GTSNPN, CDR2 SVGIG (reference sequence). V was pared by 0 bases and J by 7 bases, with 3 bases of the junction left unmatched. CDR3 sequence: CAWSVTGGREKLFF. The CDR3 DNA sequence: TGTGCCTGGAGTGTGACAGGGGGACGTGAAAAACTGTTTTTT. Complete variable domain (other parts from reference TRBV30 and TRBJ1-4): SQTIHQWPATLVQPVGSPLSLECTVEGTSNPNLYWYRQAAGRGLQLLFYSVGIGQISSEVPQNLSASRPQDRQFILSSKKLLLSDSGFYLCAWSVTGGREKLFFGSGTQLSVL.

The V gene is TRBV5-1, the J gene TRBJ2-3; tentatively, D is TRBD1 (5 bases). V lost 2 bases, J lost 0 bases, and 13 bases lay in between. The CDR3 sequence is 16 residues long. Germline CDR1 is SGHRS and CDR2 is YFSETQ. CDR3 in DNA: TGCGCCAGCAGCTTCACCCCTAGGGGTAGCACAGATACGCAGTATTTT. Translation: CASSFTPRGSTDTQYF.

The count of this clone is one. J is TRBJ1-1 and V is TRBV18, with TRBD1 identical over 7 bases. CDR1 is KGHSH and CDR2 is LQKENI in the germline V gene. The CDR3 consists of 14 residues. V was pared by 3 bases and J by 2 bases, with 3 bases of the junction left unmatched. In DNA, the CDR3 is TGTGCCAGCTCACCGGACAGGATTAACACTGAAGCTTTCTTT. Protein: CASSPDRINTEAFF.

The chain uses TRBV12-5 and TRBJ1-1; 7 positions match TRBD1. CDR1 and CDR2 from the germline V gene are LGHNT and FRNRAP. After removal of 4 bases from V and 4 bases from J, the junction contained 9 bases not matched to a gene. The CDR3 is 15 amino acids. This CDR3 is CASGWSGGLVTEAFF. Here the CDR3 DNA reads TGTGCTAGTGGTTGGTCAGGGGGGTTGGTCACTGAAGCTTTCTTT.

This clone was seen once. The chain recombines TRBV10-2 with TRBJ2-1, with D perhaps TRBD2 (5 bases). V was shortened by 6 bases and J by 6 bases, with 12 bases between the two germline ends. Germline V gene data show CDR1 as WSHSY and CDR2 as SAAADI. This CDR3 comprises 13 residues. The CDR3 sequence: CASSTFTSNEQFF. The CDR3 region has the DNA TGCGCCAGCAGCACTTTTACTAGCAATGAGCAGTTCTTC.

The CDR3 here is CASTGWGSEAFF. CDR3 in DNA: TGTGCCAGCACGGGGTGGGGGAGTGAAGCTTTCTTT. V is TRBV27 and J is TRBJ1-1, with a possible D match to TRBD1 (5 bases). Germline V gives CDR1 MNHEY, CDR2 SMNVEV (reference sequence). The CDR3 is 12 amino acids. Trimming cost V 7 bases and J 7 bases, with 13 bases left between them.

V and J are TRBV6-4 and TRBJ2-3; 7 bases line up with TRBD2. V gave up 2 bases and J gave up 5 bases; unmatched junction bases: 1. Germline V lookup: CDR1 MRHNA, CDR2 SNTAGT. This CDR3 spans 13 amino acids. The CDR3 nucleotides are TGTGCCAGCAGTGACAGGGAGGGAGATACGCAGTATTTT. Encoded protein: CASSDREGDTQYF.

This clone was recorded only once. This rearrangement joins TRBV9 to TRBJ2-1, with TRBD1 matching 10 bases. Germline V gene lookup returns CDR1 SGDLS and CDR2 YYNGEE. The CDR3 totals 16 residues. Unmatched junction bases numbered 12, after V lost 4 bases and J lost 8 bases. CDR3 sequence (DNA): TGTGCCAGCAGCTCCGGGGGGGACAGGGGACTTCATGAGCAGTTCTTC. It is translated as CASSSGGDRGLHEQFF.

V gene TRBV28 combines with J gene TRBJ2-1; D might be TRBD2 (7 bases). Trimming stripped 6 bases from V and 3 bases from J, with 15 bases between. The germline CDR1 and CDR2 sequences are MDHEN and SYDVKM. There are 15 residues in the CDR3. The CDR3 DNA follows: TGTGCCAGCAGCCAAAGGGGGGGCTTCTACAATGAGCAGTTCTTC. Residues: CASSQRGGFYNEQFF.

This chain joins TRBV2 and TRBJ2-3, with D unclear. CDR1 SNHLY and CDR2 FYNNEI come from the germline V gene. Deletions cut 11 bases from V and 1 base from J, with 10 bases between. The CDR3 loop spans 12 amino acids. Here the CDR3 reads CASCQRTDTQYF. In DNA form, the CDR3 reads TGTGCCTCGTGCCAGCGCACAGATACGCAGTATTTT.

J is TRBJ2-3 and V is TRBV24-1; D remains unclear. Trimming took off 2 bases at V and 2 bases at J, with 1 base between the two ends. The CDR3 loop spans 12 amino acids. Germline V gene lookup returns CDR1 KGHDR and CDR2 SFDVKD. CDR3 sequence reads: CATSDYTDTQYF. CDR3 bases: TGTGCCACCAGTGATTACACAGATACGCAGTATTTT.

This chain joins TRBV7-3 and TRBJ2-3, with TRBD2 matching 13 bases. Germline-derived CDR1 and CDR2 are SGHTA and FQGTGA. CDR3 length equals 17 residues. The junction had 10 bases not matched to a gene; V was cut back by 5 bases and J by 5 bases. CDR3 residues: CASSLGTSGVFGDTQYF. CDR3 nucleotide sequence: TGTGCCAGCAGCCTAGGGACTAGCGGGGTGTTTGGAGATACGCAGTATTTT.

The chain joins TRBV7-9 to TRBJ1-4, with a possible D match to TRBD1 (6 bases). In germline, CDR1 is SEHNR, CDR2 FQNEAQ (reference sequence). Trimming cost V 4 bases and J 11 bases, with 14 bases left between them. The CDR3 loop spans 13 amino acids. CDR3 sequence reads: CASSWGASGKLFF. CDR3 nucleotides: TGTGCCAGCAGCTGGGGGGCCTCGGGGAAACTGTTTTTT.

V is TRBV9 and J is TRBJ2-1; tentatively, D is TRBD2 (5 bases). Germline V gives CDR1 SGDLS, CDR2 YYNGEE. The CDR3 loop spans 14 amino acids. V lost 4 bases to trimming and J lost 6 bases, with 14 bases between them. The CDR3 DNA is TGTGCCAGCAGCCCGACGGACGGGATCAATGAGCAGTTCTTC. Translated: CASSPTDGINEQFF. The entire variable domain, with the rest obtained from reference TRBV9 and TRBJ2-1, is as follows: DSGVTQTPKHLITATGQRVTLRCSPRSGDLSVYWYQQSLDQGLQFLIQYYNGEERAKGNILERFSAQQFPDLHSELNLSSLELGDSALYFCASSPTDGINEQFFGPGTRLTVL.

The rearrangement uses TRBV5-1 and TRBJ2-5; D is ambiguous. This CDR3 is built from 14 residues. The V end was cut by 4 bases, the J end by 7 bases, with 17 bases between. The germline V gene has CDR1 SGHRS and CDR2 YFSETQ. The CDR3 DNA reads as TGCGCCAGCAGCCCTGCGGACGGACGGCGGACCCAGTACTTC. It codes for CASSPADGRRTQYF.

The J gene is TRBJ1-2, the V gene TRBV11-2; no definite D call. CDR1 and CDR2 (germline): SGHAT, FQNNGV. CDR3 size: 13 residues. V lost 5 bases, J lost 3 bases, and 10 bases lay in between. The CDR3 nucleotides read TGTGCCAGCAGCGAGAACGCGCACTATGGCTACACCTTC. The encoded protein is CASSENAHYGYTF.

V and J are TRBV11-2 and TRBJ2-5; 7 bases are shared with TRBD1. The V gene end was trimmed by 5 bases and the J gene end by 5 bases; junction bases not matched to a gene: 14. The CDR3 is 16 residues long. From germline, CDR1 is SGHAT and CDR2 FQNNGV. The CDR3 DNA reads TGTGCCAGCAGCACGAAGGGGGCGGATCGTTGGGAGACCCAGTACTTC. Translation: CASSTKGADRWETQYF.

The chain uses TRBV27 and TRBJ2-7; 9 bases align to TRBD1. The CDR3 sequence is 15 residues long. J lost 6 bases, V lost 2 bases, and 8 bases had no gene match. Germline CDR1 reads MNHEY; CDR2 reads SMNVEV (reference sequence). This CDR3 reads CASSLKSPDRGEQYF. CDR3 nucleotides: TGTGCCAGCAGTTTAAAATCCCCGGACAGGGGCGAGCAGTACTTC.

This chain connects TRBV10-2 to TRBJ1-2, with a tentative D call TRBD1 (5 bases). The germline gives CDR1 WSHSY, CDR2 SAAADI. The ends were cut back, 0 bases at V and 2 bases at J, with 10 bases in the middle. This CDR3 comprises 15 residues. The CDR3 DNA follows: TGCGCCAGCAGTGAGTCGGGGGGTTCGAACTATGGCTACACCTTC. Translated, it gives CASSESGGSNYGYTF.

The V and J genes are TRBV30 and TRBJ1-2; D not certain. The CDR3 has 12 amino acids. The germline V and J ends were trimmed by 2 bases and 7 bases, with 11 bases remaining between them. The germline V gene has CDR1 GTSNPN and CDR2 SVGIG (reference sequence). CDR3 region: CAWSPHQAGYTF. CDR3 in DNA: TGTGCCTGGAGTCCACACCAGGCTGGCTACACCTTC.

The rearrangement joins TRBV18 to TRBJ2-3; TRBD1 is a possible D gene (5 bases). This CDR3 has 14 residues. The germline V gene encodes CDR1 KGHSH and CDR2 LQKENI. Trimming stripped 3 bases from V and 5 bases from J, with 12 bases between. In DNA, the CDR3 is TGTGCCAGCTCACCCGTCAGGGTATTAGATACGCAGTATTTT. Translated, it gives CASSPVRVLDTQYF. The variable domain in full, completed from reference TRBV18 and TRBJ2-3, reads NAGVMQNPRHLVRRRGQEARLRCSPMKGHSHVYWYRQLPEEGLKFMVYLQKENIIDESGMPKERFSAEFPKEGPSILRIQQVVRGDSAAYFCASSPVRVLDTQYFGPGTRLTVL.

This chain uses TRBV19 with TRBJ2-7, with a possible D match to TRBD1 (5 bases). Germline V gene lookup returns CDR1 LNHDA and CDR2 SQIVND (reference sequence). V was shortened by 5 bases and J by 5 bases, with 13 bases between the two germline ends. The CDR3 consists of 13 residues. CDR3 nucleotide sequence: TGTGCCAGTAGTTCCTCCCAGGGCGACGAGCAGTACTTC. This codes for CASSSSQGDEQYF. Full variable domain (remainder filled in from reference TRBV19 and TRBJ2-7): DGGITQSPKYLFRKEGQNVTLSCEQNLNHDAMYWYRQDPGQGLRLIYYSQIVNDFQKGDIAEGYSVSREKKESFPLTVTSAQKNPTAFYLCASSSSQGDEQYFGPGTRLTVT.

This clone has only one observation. This chain's CDR3 is CASSYYRKGGIRDSNQPQHF. In nucleotides, the CDR3 is TGTGCCAGCAGTTATTATCGAAAGGGGGGTATCAGGGATAGCAATCAGCCCCAGCATTTT. The chain carries TRBV6-2 or TRBV6-3 and TRBJ1-5; tentative D call: TRBD1 (6 bases). This CDR3 has 20 amino acids. The ends were cut back, 3 bases at V and 0 bases at J, with 24 bases in the middle. CDR1 and CDR2 (germline): MNHEY, SVGEGT.